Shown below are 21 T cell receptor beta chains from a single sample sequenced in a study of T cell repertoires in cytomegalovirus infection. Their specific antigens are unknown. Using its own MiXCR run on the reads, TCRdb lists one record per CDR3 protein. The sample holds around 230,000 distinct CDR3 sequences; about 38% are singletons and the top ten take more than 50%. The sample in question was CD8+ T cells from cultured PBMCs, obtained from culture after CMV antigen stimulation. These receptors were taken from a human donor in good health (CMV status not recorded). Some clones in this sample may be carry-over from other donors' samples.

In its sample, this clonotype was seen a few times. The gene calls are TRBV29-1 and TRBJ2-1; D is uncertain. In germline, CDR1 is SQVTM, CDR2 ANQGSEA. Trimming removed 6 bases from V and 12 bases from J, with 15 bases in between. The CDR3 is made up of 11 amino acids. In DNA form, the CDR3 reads TGCAGCGTGCCCGTCACTCAAGGGCAGTTCTTC. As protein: CSVPVTQGQFF.

CDR3 bases: TGTGCCAGTGTGACAGTCGATGAAGCTTTCTTT. This codes for CASVTVDEAFF. This chain uses TRBV6-5 with TRBJ1-1; the D gene is possibly TRBD1 (5 bases). This CDR3 region has 11 residues. Per the germline V gene, CDR1 is MNHEY and CDR2 is SVGAGI. V lost 9 bases, J lost 7 bases, and 12 bases lay in between.

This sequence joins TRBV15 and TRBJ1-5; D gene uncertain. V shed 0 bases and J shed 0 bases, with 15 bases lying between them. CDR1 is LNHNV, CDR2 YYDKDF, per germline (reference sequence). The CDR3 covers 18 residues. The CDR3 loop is CATSRDRDEGYSNQPQHF. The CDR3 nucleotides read TGTGCCACCAGCAGAGATAGAGACGAGGGCTATAGCAATCAGCCCCAGCATTTT.

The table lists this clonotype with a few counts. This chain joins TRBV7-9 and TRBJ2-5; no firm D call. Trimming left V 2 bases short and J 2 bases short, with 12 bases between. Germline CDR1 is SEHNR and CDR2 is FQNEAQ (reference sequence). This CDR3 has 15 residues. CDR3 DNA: TGTGCCAGCAGCTTACGTCTAGGATCACAAGAGACCCAGTACTTC. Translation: CASSLRLGSQETQYF.

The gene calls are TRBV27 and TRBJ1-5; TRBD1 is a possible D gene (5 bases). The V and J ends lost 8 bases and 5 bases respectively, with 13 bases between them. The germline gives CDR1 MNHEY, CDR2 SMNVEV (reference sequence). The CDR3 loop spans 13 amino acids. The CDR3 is CASGEGSYQPQHF. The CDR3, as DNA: TGTGCCAGCGGGGAGGGGAGTTATCAGCCCCAGCATTTT.

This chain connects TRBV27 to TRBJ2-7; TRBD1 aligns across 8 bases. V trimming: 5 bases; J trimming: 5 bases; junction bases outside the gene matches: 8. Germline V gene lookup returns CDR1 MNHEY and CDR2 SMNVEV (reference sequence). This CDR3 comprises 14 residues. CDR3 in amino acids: CASSKRDRHHEQYF. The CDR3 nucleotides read TGTGCCAGCAGTAAACGGGACAGGCACCACGAGCAGTACTTC.

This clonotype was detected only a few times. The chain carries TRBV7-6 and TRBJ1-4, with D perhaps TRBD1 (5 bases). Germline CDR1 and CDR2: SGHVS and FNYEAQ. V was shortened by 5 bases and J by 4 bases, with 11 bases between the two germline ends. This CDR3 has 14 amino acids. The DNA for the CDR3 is TGTGCCAGCAGCCCGCGACAGAGTAATGAAAAACTGTTTTTT. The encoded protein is CASSPRQSNEKLFF. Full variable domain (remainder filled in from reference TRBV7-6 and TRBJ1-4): GAGVSQSPRYKVTKRGQDVALRCDPISGHVSLYWYRQALGQGPEFLTYFNYEAQQDKSGLPNDRFSAERPEGSISTLTIQRTEQRDSAMYRCASSPRQSNEKLFFGSGTQLSVL.

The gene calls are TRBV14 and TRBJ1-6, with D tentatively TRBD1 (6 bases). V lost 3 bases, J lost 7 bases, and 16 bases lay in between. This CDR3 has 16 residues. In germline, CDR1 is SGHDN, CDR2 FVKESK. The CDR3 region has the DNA TGTGCCAGCAGCCAGAATTACAGGGAAAGAAATTCACCCCTCCACTTT. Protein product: CASSQNYRERNSPLHF.

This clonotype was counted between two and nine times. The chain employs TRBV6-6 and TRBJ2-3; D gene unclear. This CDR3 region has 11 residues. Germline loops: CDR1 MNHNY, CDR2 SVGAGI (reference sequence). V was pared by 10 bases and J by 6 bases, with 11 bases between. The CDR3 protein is CATYIRDTQYF. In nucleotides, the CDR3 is TGTGCCACCTATATCAGGGATACGCAGTATTTT.

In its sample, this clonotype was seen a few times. The CDR3 is CASSLLSSTDTQYF. The CDR3 nucleotides are TGTGCCAGCAGCCTCTTAAGTAGCACAGATACGCAGTATTTT. The chain recombines TRBV5-5 with TRBJ2-3; unclear D gene. This CDR3 spans 14 amino acids. Trimming removed 4 bases from V and 0 bases from J, with 9 bases in between. The germline gives CDR1 SGHKS, CDR2 YYEKEE (reference sequence).

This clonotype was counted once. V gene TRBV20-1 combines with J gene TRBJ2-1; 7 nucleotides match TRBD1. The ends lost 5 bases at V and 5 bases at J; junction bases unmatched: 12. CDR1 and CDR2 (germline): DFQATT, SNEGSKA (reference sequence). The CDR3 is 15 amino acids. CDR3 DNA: TGCAGTGCTCTAGCCGAGACAGGGCTTCACAATGAGCAGTTCTTC. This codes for CSALAETGLHNEQFF.

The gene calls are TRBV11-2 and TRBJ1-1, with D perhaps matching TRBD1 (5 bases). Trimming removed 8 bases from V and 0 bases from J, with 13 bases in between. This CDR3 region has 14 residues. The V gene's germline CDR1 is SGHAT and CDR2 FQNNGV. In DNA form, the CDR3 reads TGTGCCAGCCGGGACTACCAGATGAACACTGAAGCTTTCTTT. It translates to CASRDYQMNTEAFF.

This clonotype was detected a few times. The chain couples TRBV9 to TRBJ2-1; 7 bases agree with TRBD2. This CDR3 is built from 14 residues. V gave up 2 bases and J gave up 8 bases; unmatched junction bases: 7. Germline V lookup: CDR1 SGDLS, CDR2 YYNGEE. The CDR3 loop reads CASSVRDYAHEQFF. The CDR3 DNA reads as TGTGCCAGCAGCGTCCGGGACTACGCACATGAGCAGTTCTTC.

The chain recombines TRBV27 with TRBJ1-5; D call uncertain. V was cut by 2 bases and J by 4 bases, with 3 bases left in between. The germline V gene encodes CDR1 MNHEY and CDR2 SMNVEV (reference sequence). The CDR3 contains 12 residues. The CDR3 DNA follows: TGTGCCAGCAGTTTAATAAATCAGCCCCAGCATTTT. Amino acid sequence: CASSLINQPQHF.

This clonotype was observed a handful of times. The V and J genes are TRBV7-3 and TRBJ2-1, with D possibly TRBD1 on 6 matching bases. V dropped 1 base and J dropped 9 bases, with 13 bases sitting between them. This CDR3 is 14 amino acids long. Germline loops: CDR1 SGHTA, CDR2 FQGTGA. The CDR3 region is CASSLKLSQGEQFF. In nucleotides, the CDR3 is TGTGCCAGCAGCTTAAAGTTGTCACAGGGTGAGCAGTTCTTC.

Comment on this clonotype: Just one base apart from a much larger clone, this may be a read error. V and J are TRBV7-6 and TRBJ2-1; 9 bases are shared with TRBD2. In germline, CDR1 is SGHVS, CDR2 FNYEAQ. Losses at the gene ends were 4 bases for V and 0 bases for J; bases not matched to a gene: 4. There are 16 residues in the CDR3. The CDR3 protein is CASSSSGRSSYNEQFF. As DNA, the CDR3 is TGTGCCAGCAGCTCCAGCGGGAGGAGCTCCTACAATGAGCAGTTCTTC.

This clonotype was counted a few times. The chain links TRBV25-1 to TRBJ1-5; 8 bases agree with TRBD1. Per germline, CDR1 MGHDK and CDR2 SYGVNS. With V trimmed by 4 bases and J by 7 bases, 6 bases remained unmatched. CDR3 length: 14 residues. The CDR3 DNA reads TGTGCCAGCAGTGGCAGGGGGCTGCAACAGCCCCAGCATTTT. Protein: CASSGRGLQQPQHF.

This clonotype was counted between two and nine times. The CDR3 sequence: CAVYSQGRHTGELFF. CDR3 DNA: TGTGCCGTCTATTCACAGGGAAGGCACACCGGGGAGCTGTTTTTT. The chain uses TRBV12-3 or TRBV12-4 and TRBJ2-2, with D perhaps matching TRBD1 (6 bases). This CDR3 comprises 15 residues. Trimming cost V 11 bases and J 3 bases, with 19 bases left between them.

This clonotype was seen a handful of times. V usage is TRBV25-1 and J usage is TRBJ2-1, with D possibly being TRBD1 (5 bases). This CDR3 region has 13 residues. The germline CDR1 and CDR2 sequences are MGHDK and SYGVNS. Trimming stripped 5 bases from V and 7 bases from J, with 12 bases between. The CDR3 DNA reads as TGTGCCAGCAGTCTCTCAGGGCCGAATGAGCAGTTCTTC. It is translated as CASSLSGPNEQFF.

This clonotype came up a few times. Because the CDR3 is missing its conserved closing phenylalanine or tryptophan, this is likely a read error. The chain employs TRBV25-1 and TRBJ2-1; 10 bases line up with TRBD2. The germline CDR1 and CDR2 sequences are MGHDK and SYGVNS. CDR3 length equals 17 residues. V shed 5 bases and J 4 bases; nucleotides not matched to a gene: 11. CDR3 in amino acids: CASSLNLAGGTYNEQFY. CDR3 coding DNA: TGTGCCAGCAGTCTCAACTTAGCGGGAGGTACATACAATGAGCAGTTCTAC.

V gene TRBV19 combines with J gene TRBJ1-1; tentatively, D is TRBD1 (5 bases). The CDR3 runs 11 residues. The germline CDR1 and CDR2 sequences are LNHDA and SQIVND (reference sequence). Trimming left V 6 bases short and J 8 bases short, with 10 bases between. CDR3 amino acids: CASSLTEEAFF. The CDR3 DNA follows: TGTGCCAGTAGCCTGACAGAGGAAGCTTTCTTT.